One and the same sample provided the 12 T cell receptor beta chains below, sequenced in a study of blood T cell repertoires in COVID-19. Only in-frame clones appear in the TCRdb table, and some are missing; sequencing was by immunoSEQ multiplex PCR. The repertoire holds hundreds of thousands of clones, 75% to 90% seen once, with roughly 1.4% in the top ten. Sequencing used peripheral blood. Receptors originate from a woman younger than 45 with active or convalescent COVID-19.

The chain couples TRBV27 to TRBJ2-3; maybe TRBD2 (6 bases). CDR1 MNHEY and CDR2 SMNVEV come from the germline V gene (reference sequence). The CDR3 is 15 residues long. The germline V and J ends were trimmed by 3 bases and 8 bases, with 18 bases remaining between them. The CDR3 region is CASSFRSLMGGTQYF. In nucleotides, the CDR3 is TGTGCCAGCAGTTTTAGGTCATTAATGGGGGGTACGCAGTATTTT.

This clone was counted once. The CDR3 sequence: CASTPYGGFNNSPLHF. The CDR3 DNA sequence: TGTGCCAGCACCCCTTACGGCGGATTTAATAATTCACCCCTCCACTTT. The chain joins TRBV7-2 to TRBJ1-6; D is unclear. V lost 7 bases to trimming and J lost 5 bases, with 18 bases between them. The CDR3 spans 16 residues. Germline lookup yields CDR1 SGHTA and CDR2 FQGNSA. The whole variable domain, remainder taken from reference TRBV7-2 and TRBJ1-6, is GAGVSQSPSNKVTEKGKDVELRCDPISGHTALYWYRQSLGQGLEFLIYFQGNSAPDKSGLPSDRFSAERTGGSVSTLTIQRTQQEDSAVYLCASTPYGGFNNSPLHFGNGTRLTVT.

A single count supports this clone. The chain links TRBV28 to TRBJ2-5; possibly TRBD2 for D (6 bases). The V gene's germline CDR1 is MDHEN and CDR2 SYDVKM. Trimming stripped 3 bases from V and 1 base from J, with 9 bases between. The CDR3 runs 14 residues. Written as DNA, the CDR3 is TGTGCCAGCAGTTTTGGGGGGAGCCAAGAGACCCAGTACTTC. It codes for CASSFGGSQETQYF.

The genes are TRBV5-1 and TRBJ2-2; 7 positions match TRBD2. The V gene end was trimmed by 0 bases and the J gene end by 1 base; junction bases not matched to a gene: 3. This CDR3 is built from 16 residues. CDR1 is SGHRS, CDR2 YFSETQ, per germline. This CDR3 is CASSLARGGNTGELFF. The CDR3 nucleotides read TGCGCCAGCAGCTTGGCCCGCGGGGGGAACACCGGGGAGCTGTTTTTT. Full variable domain (missing parts from reference TRBV5-1 and TRBJ2-2): KAGVTQTPRYLIKTRGQQVTLSCSPISGHRSVSWYQQTPGQGLQFLFEYFSETQRNKGNFPGRFSGRQFSNSRSEMNVSTLELGDSALYLCASSLARGGNTGELFFGEGSRLTVL.

The chain links TRBV2 to TRBJ2-2; possible D gene TRBD1, 5 bases. This CDR3 comprises 15 residues. With 5 bases removed from V and 5 bases from J, the gap between germline ends came to 15 bases. Germline V lookup: CDR1 SNHLY, CDR2 FYNNEI. The CDR3: CASSPGSVLTGELFF. Here the CDR3 DNA reads TGTGCCAGCAGTCCAGGGTCCGTCTTAACCGGGGAGCTGTTTTTT.

The J gene is TRBJ2-5, the V gene TRBV4-1; 14 bases align to TRBD2. Looked up from germline, CDR1 is MGHRA and CDR2 is YSYEKL. V shed 4 bases and J 5 bases; nucleotides not matched to a gene: 15. There are 19 residues in the CDR3. The CDR3 sequence is CASSPLGTSGGPPGETQYF. The CDR3, as DNA: TGCGCCAGCAGCCCCCTAGGGACTAGCGGGGGACCACCAGGGGAGACCCAGTACTTC.

This clone was counted a few times. This sequence joins TRBV6-1 and TRBJ1-2, with no clear D. Trimming cost V 2 bases and J 8 bases, with 21 bases left between them. Germline CDR1 MNHNS, CDR2 SASEGT. This CDR3 contains 16 residues. CDR3 in DNA: TGTGCCAGCAGTGAACCGGGGTTTCAAGTGGTGGCCGGCTACACCTTC. This encodes CASSEPGFQVVAGYTF.

The rearrangement links TRBV6-1 to TRBJ1-5; 10 bases align to TRBD1. The J segment lost 6 bases and the V segment lost 2 bases, leaving 7 bases of the junction unmatched. The CDR3 runs 16 residues. The V gene's germline CDR1 is MNHNS and CDR2 SASEGT. The CDR3 is CASSEQGTGVAQPQHF. The CDR3 DNA reads as TGTGCCAGCAGTGAACAGGGGACAGGGGTTGCTCAGCCCCAGCATTTT.

The J gene is TRBJ1-2, the V gene TRBV30, with a weak D call TRBD1 (5 bases). Germline V lookup: CDR1 GTSNPN, CDR2 SVGIG (reference sequence). V lost 4 bases and J 4 bases, leaving 16 bases between the germline ends. The CDR3 sequence is 14 residues long. DNA of the CDR3: TGTGCCTGGACCCGCACGGGGGTCGCCTATGGCTACACCTTC. Translating it yields CAWTRTGVAYGYTF. Full variable domain (missing parts from reference TRBV30 and TRBJ1-2): SQTIHQWPATLVQPVGSPLSLECTVEGTSNPNLYWYRQAAGRGLQLLFYSVGIGQISSEVPQNLSASRPQDRQFILSSKKLLLSDSGFYLCAWTRTGVAYGYTFGSGTRLTVV.

This chain links TRBV2 with TRBJ1-1, with D tentatively TRBD1 (5 bases). The CDR3 totals 13 residues. Per the germline V gene, CDR1 is SNHLY and CDR2 is FYNNEI. V was trimmed by 6 bases and J by 4 bases, leaving 12 bases between them. Here the CDR3 reads CASRKQASTEAFF. The CDR3 DNA reads as TGTGCCAGCAGAAAACAGGCCTCCACTGAAGCTTTCTTT.

The genes are TRBV12-3 or TRBV12-4 and TRBJ2-2, with D unresolved. The V and J ends lost 6 bases and 8 bases respectively, with 10 bases between them. The length of the CDR3 is 12 residues. CDR3 coding DNA: TGTGCCAGCAGACCAGACTTTGGGGAGCTGTTTTTT. It is translated as CASRPDFGELFF.

This clone came up a few times. The rearrangement links TRBV24-1 to TRBJ1-2; no definite D call. Germline V gives CDR1 KGHDR, CDR2 SFDVKD. The CDR3 is 13 residues long. Trimming removed 2 bases from V and 8 bases from J, with 11 bases in between. The CDR3 loop reads CATSDSGPGGYTF. For the CDR3, the DNA is TGTGCCACCAGTGATTCGGGCCCGGGGGGCTACACCTTC.